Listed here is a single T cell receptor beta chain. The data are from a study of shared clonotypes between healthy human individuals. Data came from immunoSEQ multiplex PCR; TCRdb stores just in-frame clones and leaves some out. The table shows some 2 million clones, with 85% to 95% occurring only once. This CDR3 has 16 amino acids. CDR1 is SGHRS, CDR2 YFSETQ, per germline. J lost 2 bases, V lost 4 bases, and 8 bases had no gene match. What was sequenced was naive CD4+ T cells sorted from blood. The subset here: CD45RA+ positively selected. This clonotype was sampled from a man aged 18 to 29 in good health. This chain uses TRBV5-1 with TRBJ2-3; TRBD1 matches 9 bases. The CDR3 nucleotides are TGCGCCAGCAGCATAGAGACAGGGGGTATCACAGATACGCAGTATTTT. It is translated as CASSIETGGITDTQYF.